The entry below describes one T cell receptor (beta chain). Produced via immunoSEQ multiplex PCR; TCRdb's table is partial and in-frame only. This sample has 65,000 to 85,000 clones; about 96% occur once, and the top ten carry 0.3% to 0.35%. This sample was taken from a study of technical replicates of blood from a few donors. V was clipped by 3 bases and J by 0 bases; unmatched bases: 4. The CDR3 consists of 16 residues. Germline loops: CDR1 SGHVS, CDR2 FNYEAQ. Source material: T cells isolated from PBMCs. The chain has TRBV7-6 and TRBJ2-3; 9 bases fit TRBD2. This TCR was sampled from a human donor in good health. The CDR3 region has the DNA TGTGCCAGCAGCTTGCTAGCGGGGCTTAGCACAGATACGCAGTATTTT. It codes for CASSLLAGLSTDTQYF. The variable domain in full, with the rest retrieved from reference TRBV7-6 and TRBJ2-3, is GAGVSQSPRYKVTKRGQDVALRCDPISGHVSLYWYRQALGQGPEFLTYFNYEAQQDKSGLPNDRFSAERPEGSISTLTIQRTEQRDSAMYRCASSLLAGLSTDTQYFGPGTRLTVL.